This TCR beta chain emerged from a study of shared clonotypes between healthy human individuals. Looking at the study overall: The people who gave samples were two women and three men aged 18 to 49. There were three CD4 naive, three CD4 memory, two CD8 naive and one CD8 memory plates per donor.

The CDR3 runs to 14 residues. Deletions cut 5 bases from V and 7 bases from J, with 17 bases between. Germline-derived CDR1 and CDR2 are LNHNV and YYDKDF (reference sequence). The study's findings and limits: Generally, naive subsets came out with larger estimated richness than memory subsets.

Profiling relied on immunoSEQ multiplex PCR, and the TCRdb table lists in-frame clones only, not all of them. The data show approximately 650,000 clones, about 95% seen once. Points on this clone: Its target is not known.

Naive CD8 cells comprised CD45RO-negative, CCR7-positively selected cells, excluding terminally differentiated effector memory CD45RA+ cells. Only Caucasian adults living in Nashville, Tennessee made up the donor group. This clonotype was sampled from a young woman in good health. This chain uses TRBV15 with TRBJ1-1; tentatively, D is TRBD1 (6 bases). The sequenced sample consisted of naive CD8+ T cells sorted from blood. CDR3 bases: TGTGCCACCAGCCCATTAGGGGGGTCCGGTGAAGCTTTCTTT. Encoded protein: CATSPLGGSGEAFF.